What follows are 20 T cell receptor beta chains derived from one specimen sequenced in a study of regulatory T cells in long-lasting Graves disease (dated by TCRdb to the early 2020s). The library came from multiplex PCR. The run used an Illumina HiSeq 4000. iRepertoire HTBI primers and Arm-PCR amplification of CDR3 regions were used to construct TCR beta libraries. TCRdb reran the public reads through fastp at Q25 and MiXCR, keeping productive beta chains. A single entry per CDR3 protein holds the most common genes and DNA from its merged rows. This sample is represented by over 500,000 distinct CDR3 sequences; 15% to 20% of them were singletons. The ten top clones hold 18% of the sample. Interpreted using the paper, the time point label stands for: newly diagnosed GD, antithyroid drugs for less than 3 months. For both TCR sequencing and RNA sequencing, RNA was extracted from PBMCs using TRIzol. The same data also went into a second study, on T cells in Graves' hyperthyroidism and ophthalmopathy.

Here the sequenced sample was peripheral blood mononuclear cells (PBMCs), taken at new diagnosis, from a patient treated with antithyroid drugs. These receptors came from a woman in her thirties with Graves disease. Donor details come from another sample of the same person, matched by shared clones.

This clonotype was picked up many times. This chain joins TRBV27 and TRBJ2-3; D is undetermined. CDR3 size: 17 residues. CDR1 is MNHEY, CDR2 SMNVEV, per germline (reference sequence). V dropped 6 bases and J dropped 2 bases, with 21 bases sitting between them. For the CDR3, the DNA is TGTGCCAGCAGGGATCCCTCCGGGTATAGGGACACAGATACGCAGTATTTT. This sequence encodes CASRDPSGYRDTDTQYF.

This clonotype was detected a few times. The chain is built from TRBV5-4 and TRBJ2-7, with 11 bases fitting TRBD2. Germline V gene sequence: CDR1 SGHNT, CDR2 YYREEE (reference sequence). Trimming removed 4 bases from V and 5 bases from J; junction bases left unmatched: 8. The CDR3 has 15 residues. The DNA of the CDR3 is TGTGCCAGCAGCCAACGACTAGCGGGAAGCGACGAGCAGTACTTC. It translates to CASSQRLAGSDEQYF. The full variable domain, in which reference TRBV5-4 and TRBJ2-7 provide the parts outside the CDR3, is ETGVTQSPTHLIKTRGQQVTLRCSSQSGHNTVSWYQQALGQGPQFIFQYYREEENGRGNFPPRFSGLQFPNYSSELNVNALELDDSALYLCASSQRLAGSDEQYFGPGTRLTVT.

This clonotype showed up just a few times. This chain uses TRBV27 with TRBJ2-1, with 9 bases lining up with TRBD2. The CDR3 length is 15 residues. In germline, CDR1 is MNHEY, CDR2 SMNVEV (reference sequence). With V trimmed by 8 bases and J by 2 bases, 7 bases remained unmatched. The CDR3: CASGGGRAPYNEQFF. CDR3 in DNA: TGTGCCAGCGGCGGCGGGAGGGCCCCCTACAATGAGCAGTTCTTC.

The table lists this clonotype with many counts. The V call is TRBV28, the J call TRBJ1-6; D uncertain. CDR1 and CDR2 (germline): MDHEN, SYDVKM. The CDR3 runs to 13 residues. V was pared by 6 bases and J by 10 bases, with 13 bases between. The CDR3 sequence: CASRTPSGSPLHF. DNA for the CDR3: TGTGCCAGCAGAACCCCGTCAGGATCACCCCTCCACTTT. The full variable domain, completed using reference TRBV28 and TRBJ1-6, is DVKVTQSSRYLVKRTGEKVFLECVQDMDHENMFWYRQDPGLGLRLIYFSYDVKMKEKGDIPEGYSVSREKKERFSLILESASTNQTSMYLCASRTPSGSPLHFGNGTRLTVT.

This clonotype was picked up a small number of times. The chain couples TRBV3-1 to TRBJ1-4; D call uncertain. The ends were cut back, 10 bases at V and 10 bases at J, with 19 bases in the middle. Germline CDR1 and CDR2: LGHDT and YNNKEL (reference sequence). The CDR3 covers 13 residues. CDR3 sequence: CATQSTTKGKLFF. CDR3 DNA: TGTGCCACCCAGAGTACAACGAAGGGAAAACTGTTTTTT.

This clonotype has a handful of counts. This chain connects TRBV18 to TRBJ2-7; possibly TRBD2 for D (5 bases). V was cut by 1 base and J by 2 bases, with 12 bases left in between. CDR3 size: 15 residues. Germline lookup yields CDR1 KGHSH and CDR2 LQKENI. The CDR3 loop reads CASSPHVGSTYEQYF. In DNA, the CDR3 is TGTGCCAGCTCACCACATGTAGGGAGTACCTACGAGCAGTACTTC.

The chain recombines TRBV20-1 with TRBJ1-1; tentative D call: TRBD1 (5 bases). The V gene lost 2 bases and the J gene lost 1 base, with 17 bases spanning the gap. The germline CDR1 and CDR2 sequences are DFQATT and SNEGSKA (reference sequence). The CDR3 is 16 residues long. The CDR3 region is CSARLDTRPSNTEAFF. The CDR3 region has the DNA TGCAGTGCTAGACTGGACACCAGACCTTCGAACACTGAAGCTTTCTTT.

This clonotype occurred a few times. The chain is built from TRBV3-1 and TRBJ2-7; TRBD1 is a possible D gene (5 bases). Germline V CDR1 and CDR2: LGHDT, YNNKEL (reference sequence). This CDR3 spans 12 amino acids. V was clipped by 8 bases and J by 6 bases, with 14 bases between them. CDR3 bases: TGTGCCAGCGCGCTGGGGCTGGGCGAGCAGTACTTC. This encodes CASALGLGEQYF.

The J gene is TRBJ2-1, the V gene TRBV18; 9 nucleotides align to TRBD1. This CDR3 contains 14 residues. Germline V lookup: CDR1 KGHSH, CDR2 LQKENI. V lost 6 bases to trimming and J lost 7 bases; unmatched junction nucleotides: 7. CDR3 in DNA: TGTGCCAGCTCGTCACAGGGGGCGCTGAATGAGCAGTTCTTC. Translation gives CASSSQGALNEQFF.

This clonotype was seen a few times. This chain connects TRBV3-1 to TRBJ2-2; weak D call: TRBD2 (6 bases). V was shortened by 3 bases and J by 0 bases, with 8 bases between the two germline ends. The CDR3 has 15 amino acids. Germline assignment: CDR1 LGHDT and CDR2 YNNKEL (reference sequence). CDR3 nucleotides: TGTGCCAGCAGCCAGGTAGCGGCGAACACCGGGGAGCTGTTTTTT. Translation gives CASSQVAANTGELFF.

This clonotype was recorded many times. The genes are TRBV2 and TRBJ2-1; D is tentatively TRBD1 or TRBD2 (5 bases each). V was trimmed by 2 bases and J by 7 bases, leaving 18 bases between them. The germline gives CDR1 SNHLY, CDR2 FYNNEI. This CDR3 spans 16 amino acids. For the CDR3, the DNA is TGTGCCAGCAGTGAAATCGGGGCTAGCTCCCGGAATGAGCAGTTCTTC. Its translation is CASSEIGASSRNEQFF.

J is TRBJ1-5 and V is TRBV29-1; TRBD1 is a possible D gene (6 bases). Germline V gene lookup returns CDR1 SQVTM and CDR2 ANQGSEA. The CDR3 totals 13 residues. V was clipped by 5 bases and J by 7 bases, with 15 bases between them. The CDR3 spells CSVLQGVGQPQHF. The CDR3 DNA is TGCAGCGTTCTACAGGGTGTAGGCCAGCCCCAGCATTTT.

This clonotype was observed a few times. The chain is built from TRBV10-3 and TRBJ1-1; 11 bases map to TRBD1. Germline CDR1 ENHRY, CDR2 SYGVKD. CDR3 size: 17 residues. V was clipped by 3 bases and J by 6 bases; unmatched bases: 12. The CDR3 protein is CAISEYVGQGVRPEAFF. The CDR3, as DNA: TGTGCCATCAGTGAATACGTGGGACAGGGGGTTCGGCCTGAAGCTTTCTTT.

There are many counts of this clonotype. This chain uses TRBV6-1 with TRBJ2-7; D not resolved. The CDR3 is 14 residues long. Between the trimmed V and J ends, which lost 1 base and 4 bases, there was a span of 11 bases. CDR1 is MNHNS, CDR2 SASEGT, per germline. The CDR3 sequence is CASSEDPLKYEQYF. The CDR3 DNA reads as TGTGCCAGCAGTGAAGACCCCCTTAAGTACGAGCAGTACTTC.

Points on this clonotype: One base away lies a much larger clone, so this may be a sequencing read error. The chain carries TRBV12-3 or TRBV12-4 and TRBJ2-1; 9 bases fit TRBD2. The CDR3 contains 15 residues. V trimming: 5 bases; J trimming: 3 bases; junction bases outside the gene matches: 5. CDR3 in DNA: TGTGCCAGCAGTCCCGGACTAGCGCACTACAATGAGCAGTTCTTC. This translates into CASSPGLAHYNEQFF.

This clonotype was detected a few times. The rearrangement uses TRBV28 and TRBJ1-3, with D hard to call. From germline, CDR1 is MDHEN and CDR2 SYDVKM. Trimming took off 9 bases at V and 0 bases at J, with 9 bases between the two ends. This CDR3 is built from 13 residues. The CDR3 DNA reads TGTGCCAGTGGACGGTTCTCTGGAAACACCATATATTTT. Residues: CASGRFSGNTIYF.

The gene calls are TRBV30 and TRBJ2-3; 8 bases align to TRBD2. The CDR3 spans 16 residues. Germline V gene sequence: CDR1 GTSNPN, CDR2 SVGIG (reference sequence). The trim removed 0 bases at V and 0 bases at J, leaving 5 bases unmatched. CDR3 DNA sequence: TGTGCCTGGAGTGTCTTGCCTAGCGGGAGCACAGATACGCAGTATTTT. Translating it yields CAWSVLPSGSTDTQYF.

The CDR3 loop is CASSHGEGYTF. CDR3 sequence (DNA): TGTGCCAGCAGCCATGGGGAGGGCTACACCTTC. J is TRBJ1-2 and V is TRBV4-2; D is undetermined. This CDR3 is 11 amino acids long. Trimming removed 3 bases at V and 8 bases at J, with 7 bases between. CDR1 and CDR2 from the germline V gene are LGHNA and YNFKEQ.

A note on this clonotype: The junction departs from germline at one end; a sequencing error may be responsible. The chain is built from TRBV5-1 and TRBJ2-3; 10 bases line up with TRBD2. The CDR3 is 16 amino acids. The V gene's germline CDR1 is SGHRS and CDR2 YFSETQ. CDR3 residues: CASSLPSGRSRDTQYF. DNA for the CDR3: TGCGCCAGCAGCTTGCCTAGCGGGAGAAGCAGAGATACGCAGTATTTT.

This clonotype was observed a few times. This chain links TRBV18 with TRBJ2-7; TRBD1 matches 7 bases. Germline V gene sequence: CDR1 KGHSH, CDR2 LQKENI. The CDR3 spans 15 residues. The V segment lost 6 bases and the J segment 2 bases; nucleotides outside the gene matches: 10. Here the CDR3 reads CASSPLSGQTYEQYF. For the CDR3, the DNA is TGTGCCAGCTCGCCCCTCTCGGGACAGACCTACGAGCAGTACTTC. Based on the CDR3 plus reference TRBV18 and TRBJ2-7, the full variable domain is NAGVMQNPRHLVRRRGQEARLRCSPMKGHSHVYWYRQLPEEGLKFMVYLQKENIIDESGMPKERFSAEFPKEGPSILRIQQVVRGDSAAYFCASSPLSGQTYEQYFGPGTRLTVT.